The text below deals with one TCR beta chain. Its target is unknown. This CDR3 spans 15 amino acids. Germline V CDR1 and CDR2: SGHAT, FQNNGV. Trimming removed 5 bases from V and 5 bases from J; junction bases left unmatched: 3. These data originate in a study of T cell responses to AZD1222 COVID-19 vaccine. Data came from immunoSEQ multiplex PCR; TCRdb stores just in-frame clones and leaves some out. The top ten hold about 7.5% of the sample, which has about 140,000 clones, 75% to 95% seen once. Study observations and caveats: Unmutated variant regions are reportedly targeted by nearly half of spike-specific TCRs. Vaccine-associated CD4 TCRs ranged over spike, dominating at 160-218 and 743-854. Most donors were white British, females outnumbered males, and clonal diversity was possibly underestimated.

The TCR was taken from an adult who received the MenACWY meningococcal vaccine as a control. This chain joins TRBV11-2 and TRBJ2-5; 15 bases are shared with TRBD2. This specimen consisted of peripheral blood, obtained 28 days after the second dose of the MenACWY control vaccine. The CDR3 loop is CASSQGLAGGETQYF. CDR3 nucleotides: TGTGCCAGCAGCCAAGGACTAGCGGGAGGGGAGACCCAGTACTTC.